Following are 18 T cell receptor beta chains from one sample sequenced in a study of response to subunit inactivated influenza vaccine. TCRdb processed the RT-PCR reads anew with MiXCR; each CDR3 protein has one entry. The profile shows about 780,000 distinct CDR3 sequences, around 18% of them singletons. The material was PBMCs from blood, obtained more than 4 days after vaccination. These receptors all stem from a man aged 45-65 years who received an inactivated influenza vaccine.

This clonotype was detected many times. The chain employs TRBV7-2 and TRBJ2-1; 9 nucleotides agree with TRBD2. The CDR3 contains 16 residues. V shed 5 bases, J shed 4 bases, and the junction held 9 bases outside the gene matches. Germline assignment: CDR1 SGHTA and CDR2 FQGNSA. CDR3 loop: CASSPRGSGRYNEQFF. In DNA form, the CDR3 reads TGTGCCAGCAGCCCGCGGGGTAGCGGGAGATACAATGAGCAGTTCTTC.

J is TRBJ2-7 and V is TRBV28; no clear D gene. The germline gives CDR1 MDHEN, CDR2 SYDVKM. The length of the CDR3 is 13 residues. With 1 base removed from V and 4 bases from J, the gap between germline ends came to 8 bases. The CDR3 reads CASSLYHRYEQYF. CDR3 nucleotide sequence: TGTGCCAGCAGTTTATATCACAGATACGAGCAGTACTTC.

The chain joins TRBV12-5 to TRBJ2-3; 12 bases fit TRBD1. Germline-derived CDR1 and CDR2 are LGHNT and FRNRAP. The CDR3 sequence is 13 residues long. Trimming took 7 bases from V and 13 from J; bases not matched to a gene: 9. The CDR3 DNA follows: TGTGCTAGTGCCTTGGGGGACAGGGGGCAAAAGTATTTT. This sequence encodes CASALGDRGQKYF.

The CDR3 loop reads CATSRDGRDKTNTGELFF. The CDR3, as DNA: TGTGCCACCAGCAGAGATGGGAGGGACAAGACCAACACCGGGGAGCTGTTTTTT. V and J are TRBV15 and TRBJ2-2, with TRBD2 as a possible D gene (7 bases). The CDR3 loop spans 18 amino acids. Trimming cost V 0 bases and J 2 bases, with 16 bases left between them. Germline values: CDR1 LNHNV, CDR2 YYDKDF (reference sequence).

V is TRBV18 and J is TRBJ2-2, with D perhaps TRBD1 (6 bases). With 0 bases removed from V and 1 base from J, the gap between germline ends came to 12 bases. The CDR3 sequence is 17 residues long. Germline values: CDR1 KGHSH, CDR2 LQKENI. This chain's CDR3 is CASSPPRRTENTGELFF. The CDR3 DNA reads TGTGCCAGCTCACCACCGAGGAGGACAGAGAACACCGGGGAGCTGTTTTTT.

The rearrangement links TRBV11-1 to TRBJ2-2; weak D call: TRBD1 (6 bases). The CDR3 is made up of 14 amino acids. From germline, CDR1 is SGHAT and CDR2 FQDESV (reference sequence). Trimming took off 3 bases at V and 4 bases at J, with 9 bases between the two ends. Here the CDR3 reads CASSFRQATGELFF. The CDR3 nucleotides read TGTGCCAGCAGCTTTCGACAGGCCACCGGGGAGCTGTTTTTT.

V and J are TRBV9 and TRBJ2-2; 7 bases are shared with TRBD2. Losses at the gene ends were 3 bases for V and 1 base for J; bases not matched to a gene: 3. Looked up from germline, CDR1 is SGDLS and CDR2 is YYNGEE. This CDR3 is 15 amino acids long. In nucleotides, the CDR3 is TGTGCCAGCAGCGCACTAGCGCTGAACACCGGGGAGCTGTTTTTT. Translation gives CASSALALNTGELFF.

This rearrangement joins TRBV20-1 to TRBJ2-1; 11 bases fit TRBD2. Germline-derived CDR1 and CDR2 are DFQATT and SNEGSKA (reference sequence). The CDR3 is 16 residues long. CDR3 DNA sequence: TGCAGCGCGACTAGCGGGGACCCTAGCTCCTACAATGAGCAGTTCTTC. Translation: CSATSGDPSSYNEQFF.

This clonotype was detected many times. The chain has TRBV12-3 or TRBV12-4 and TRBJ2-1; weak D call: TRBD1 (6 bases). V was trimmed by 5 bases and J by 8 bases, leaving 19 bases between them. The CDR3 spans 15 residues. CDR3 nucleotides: TGTGCCAGCAGTCCCGGGACATCCCTGTTGGATGAGCAGTTCTTC. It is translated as CASSPGTSLLDEQFF.

The CDR3 DNA reads TGTGCCAGCAGCTTAGGGACTAGCGGGAGGGAGACAGATACGCAGTATTTT. This translates into CASSLGTSGRETDTQYF. The chain links TRBV11-3 to TRBJ2-3; 15 bases match TRBD2. The CDR3 spans 17 residues. The V gene end was trimmed by 1 base and the J gene end by 3 bases; junction bases not matched to a gene: 2. Germline CDR1 reads SGHNT; CDR2 reads YENEEA.

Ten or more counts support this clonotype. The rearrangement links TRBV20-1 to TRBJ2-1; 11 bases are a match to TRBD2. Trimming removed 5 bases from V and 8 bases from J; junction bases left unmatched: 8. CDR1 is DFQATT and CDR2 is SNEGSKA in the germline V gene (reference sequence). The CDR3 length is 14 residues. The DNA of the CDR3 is TGCAGTGCTCGAACATCACTAGCGGGAGATGAGCAGTTCTTC. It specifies CSARTSLAGDEQFF.

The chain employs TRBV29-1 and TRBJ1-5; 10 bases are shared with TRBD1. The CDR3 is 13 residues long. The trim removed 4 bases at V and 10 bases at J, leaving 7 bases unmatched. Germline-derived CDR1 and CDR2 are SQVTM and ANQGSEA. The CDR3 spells CSVGQGAEHPQHF. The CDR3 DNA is TGCAGCGTTGGACAGGGGGCCGAACATCCCCAGCATTTT.

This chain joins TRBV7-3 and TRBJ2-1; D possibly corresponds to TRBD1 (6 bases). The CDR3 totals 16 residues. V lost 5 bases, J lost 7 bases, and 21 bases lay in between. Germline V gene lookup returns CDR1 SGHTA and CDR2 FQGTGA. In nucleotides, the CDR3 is TGTGCCAGCAGCAATTTTGGCCCCCCAGGGGAAAATGAGCAGTTCTTC. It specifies CASSNFGPPGENEQFF. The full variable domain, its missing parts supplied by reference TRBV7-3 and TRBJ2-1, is GAGVSQTPSNKVTEKGKYVELRCDPISGHTALYWYRQSLGQGPEFLIYFQGTGAADDSGLPNDRFFAVRPEGSVSTLKIQRTERGDSAVYLCASSNFGPPGENEQFFGPGTRLTVL.

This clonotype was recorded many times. DNA for the CDR3: TGTGCCAGCAGTGTTAGCTCTGGGGCCAACGTCCTGACTTTC. Amino acid sequence: CASSVSSGANVLTF. V gene TRBV12-3 or TRBV12-4 combines with J gene TRBJ2-6, with D uncertain. The CDR3 is made up of 14 amino acids. Deletions cut 5 bases from V and 0 bases from J, with 5 bases between.

The CDR3 region has the DNA TGTGCCAGCAGCCATCCCCGGGAGACCTGGGGCAATGAGCAGTTCTTC. Translation: CASSHPRETWGNEQFF. The chain is built from TRBV6-2 or TRBV6-3 and TRBJ2-1; TRBD2 might be the D (6 bases). The CDR3 covers 16 residues. Trimming pared 6 bases from V and 6 bases from J, leaving 21 bases between. The germline CDR1 and CDR2 sequences are MNHEY and SVGEGT.

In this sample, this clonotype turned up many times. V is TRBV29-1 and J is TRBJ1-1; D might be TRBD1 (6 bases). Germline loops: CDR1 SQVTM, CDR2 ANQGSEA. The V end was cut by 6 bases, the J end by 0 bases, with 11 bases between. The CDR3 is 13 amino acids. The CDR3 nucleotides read TGCAGCGTAATAGGACAGATGAACACTGAAGCTTTCTTT. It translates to CSVIGQMNTEAFF.

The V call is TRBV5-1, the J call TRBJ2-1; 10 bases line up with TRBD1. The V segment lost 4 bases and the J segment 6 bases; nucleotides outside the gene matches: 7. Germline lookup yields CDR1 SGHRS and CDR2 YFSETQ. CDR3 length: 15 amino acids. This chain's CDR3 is CASSHRDRGTNEQFF. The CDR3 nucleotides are TGCGCCAGCAGCCACCGGGACAGGGGTACCAATGAGCAGTTCTTC.

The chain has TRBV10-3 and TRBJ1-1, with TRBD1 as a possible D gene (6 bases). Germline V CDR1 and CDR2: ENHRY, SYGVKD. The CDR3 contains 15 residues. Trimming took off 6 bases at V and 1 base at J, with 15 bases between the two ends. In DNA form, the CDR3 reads TGTGCCATCAGATATACACAGGGCGGGAACACTGAAGCTTTCTTT. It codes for CAIRYTQGGNTEAFF.